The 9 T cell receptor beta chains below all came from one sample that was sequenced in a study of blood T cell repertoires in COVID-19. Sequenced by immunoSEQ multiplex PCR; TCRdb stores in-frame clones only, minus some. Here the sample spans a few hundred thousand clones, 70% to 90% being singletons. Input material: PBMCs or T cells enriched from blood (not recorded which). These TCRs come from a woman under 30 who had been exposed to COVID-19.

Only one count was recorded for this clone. In DNA, the CDR3 is TGTGCCAGCAGTTTATTCGCAGGTTTTATAGCTGGGGCCAACGTCCTGACTTTC. It specifies CASSLFAGFIAGANVLTF. This sequence joins TRBV28 and TRBJ2-6; no definite D call. CDR1 is MDHEN, CDR2 SYDVKM, per germline. V was clipped by 1 base and J by 2 bases, with 15 bases between them. CDR3 length: 18 residues.

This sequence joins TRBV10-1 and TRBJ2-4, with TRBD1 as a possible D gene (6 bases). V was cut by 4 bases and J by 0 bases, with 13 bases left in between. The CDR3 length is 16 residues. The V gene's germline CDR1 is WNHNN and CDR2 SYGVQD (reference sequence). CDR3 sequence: CASSAYSTGAKNIQYF. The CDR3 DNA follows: TGCGCCAGCAGTGCCTATTCGACAGGAGCCAAAAACATTCAGTACTTC.

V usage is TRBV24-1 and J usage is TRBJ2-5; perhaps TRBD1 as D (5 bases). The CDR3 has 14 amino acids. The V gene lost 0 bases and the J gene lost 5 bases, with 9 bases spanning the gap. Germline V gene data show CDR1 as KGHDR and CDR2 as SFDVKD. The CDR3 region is CATSDLAGRETQYF. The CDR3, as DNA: TGTGCCACCAGTGATTTGGCAGGGCGGGAGACCCAGTACTTC.

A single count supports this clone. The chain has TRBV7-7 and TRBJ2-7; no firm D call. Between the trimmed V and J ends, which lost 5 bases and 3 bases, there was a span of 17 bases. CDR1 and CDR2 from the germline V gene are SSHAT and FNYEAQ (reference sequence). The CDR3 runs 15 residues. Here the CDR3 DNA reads TGTGCCAGCAGCGGAGAGAAGTCTTCCAACTACGAGCAGTACTTC. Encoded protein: CASSGEKSSNYEQYF.

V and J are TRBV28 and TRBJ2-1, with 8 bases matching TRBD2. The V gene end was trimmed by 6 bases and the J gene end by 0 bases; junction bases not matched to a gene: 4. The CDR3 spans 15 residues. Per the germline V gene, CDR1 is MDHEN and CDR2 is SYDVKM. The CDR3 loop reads CASSNAGGSYNEQFF. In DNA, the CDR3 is TGTGCCAGCAGCAATGCGGGGGGCTCCTACAATGAGCAGTTCTTC.

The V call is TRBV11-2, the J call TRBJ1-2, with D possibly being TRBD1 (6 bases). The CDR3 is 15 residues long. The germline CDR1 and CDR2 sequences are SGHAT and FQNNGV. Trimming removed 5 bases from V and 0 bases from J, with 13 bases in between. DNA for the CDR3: TGTGCCAGCAGCGAATTAAACAGGGCTAACTATGGCTACACCTTC. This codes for CASSELNRANYGYTF.

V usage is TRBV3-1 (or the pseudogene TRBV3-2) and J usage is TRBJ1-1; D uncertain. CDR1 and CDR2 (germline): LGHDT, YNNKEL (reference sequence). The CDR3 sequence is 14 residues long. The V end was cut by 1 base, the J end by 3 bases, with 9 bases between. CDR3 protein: CASSQVIGHTEAFF. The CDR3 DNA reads TGTGCCAGCAGCCAAGTGATCGGTCACACTGAAGCTTTCTTT.

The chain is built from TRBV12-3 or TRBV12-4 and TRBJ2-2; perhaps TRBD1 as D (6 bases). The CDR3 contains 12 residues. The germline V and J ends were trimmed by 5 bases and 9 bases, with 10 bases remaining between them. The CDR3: CASSVQGRELFF. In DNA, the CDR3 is TGTGCCAGCAGTGTACAGGGCCGGGAGCTGTTTTTT.

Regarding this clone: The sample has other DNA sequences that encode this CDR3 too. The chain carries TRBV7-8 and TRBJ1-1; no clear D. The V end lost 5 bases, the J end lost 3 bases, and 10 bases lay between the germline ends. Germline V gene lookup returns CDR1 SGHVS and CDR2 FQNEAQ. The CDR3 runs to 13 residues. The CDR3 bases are TGTGCCAGCAGCCTTACGGAGTACACTGAAGCTTTCTTT. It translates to CASSLTEYTEAFF.